This T cell receptor (beta chain) was profiled in a study of shared clonotypes between healthy human individuals. The wider study: The cohort comprised a couple of women and a few men. Their ages spanned 18 to 49 years.

Points from the study as a whole: The low donor count limited represented genetic and exposure-history diversity. Collection of samples was limited to blood; tissue repertoires likely differ.

The authors ran the assay at deep level. Measured with immunoSEQ multiplex PCR; TCRdb has only the in-frame clones, and not every one. Among 450,000 to 500,000 clones listed, around 80% were seen once. Worth noting for this clone: Its antigen remains unidentified.

Looked up from germline, CDR1 is SGHAT and CDR2 is FQNNGV. The junction had 4 bases not matched to a gene; V was cut back by 1 base and J by 8 bases. There are 13 residues in the CDR3. What was sequenced was PBMCs. V gene TRBV11-2 combines with J gene TRBJ1-2; 7 bases agree with TRBD1. The sequence was collected from a woman aged 40 to 50 in good health. Some clones in this sample may be carry-over from other donors' samples. CDR3 sequence reads: CASSLGQGGGYTF. CDR3 sequence (DNA): TGTGCCAGCAGCTTAGGACAGGGAGGCGGCTACACCTTC.